This T cell receptor beta chain stems from a study of blood T cell repertoires in COVID-19. Study overall: Both acute and convalescent COVID-19 samples were obtained from the United States, Italy and Spain. Sample material is recorded as cDNA or gDNA derived from T cells, B-cell-depleted T cells, or PBMCs.

Authors' data handling: Estimates of nucleated cell counts were drawn from the amplification of reference gene primers. TCRdb's copy holds only in-frame clones and misses some; the assay was immunoSEQ multiplex PCR. V, J and clone size are taken as reported in that table, and D and trimming were inferred from the DNA itself. The sample includes about 180,000 clones, roughly three quarters of them seen just once. Germline V lookup: CDR1 SQVTM, CDR2 ANQGSEA. Trimming removed 3 bases from V and 2 bases from J; junction bases left unmatched: 11. This CDR3 has 16 amino acids. The chain uses TRBV29-1 and TRBJ2-7, with 9 bases identical to TRBD2. This sequence originates from a man in his sixties who had been exposed to COVID-19. The sequenced sample was PBMCs or T cells enriched from blood (not recorded which). This CDR3 is CSVDLFRASGTYEQYF. CDR3 coding DNA: TGCAGCGTTGATCTGTTCCGGGCTAGCGGGACCTACGAGCAGTACTTC.